These T cell receptor beta chains were read from a single sample in a study of CD8 T cells in ankylosing spondylitis. In TCRdb, the 5' RACE reads were re-called with MiXCR into one record per CDR3 protein. The data hold tens of thousands of distinct CDR3 sequences, with about 2.5% observed a single time. Sequencing was done on a sample of blood, either unsorted or a sorted T cell fraction (not recorded which). These TCRs come from a female donor with ankylosing spondylitis or in good health (not recorded which). The CDR3 runs from the conserved cysteine through the conserved F or W. The D gene is left open where the match is weak. For some rows the clone size is stated as once, few or many, or as a class when expanded; others skip it.

d_call	v_call	clone_size	j_call	cdr3_length	cdr3_nt	cdr3_aa
TRBD2	TRBV9	many	TRBJ2-1	15	TGTGCCAGCAGCAGCGTTAGCGGGACTTACAATGAGCAGTTCTTC	CASSSVSGTYNEQFF
TRBD1	TRBV9	many	TRBJ1-2	15	TGTGCCAGCAGCGCGGGACAGGGTTCTCTTTATGGCTACACCTTC	CASSAGQGSLYGYTF
TRBD1	TRBV9	many	TRBJ2-2	16	TGTGCCAGCAGCGCCATAAACAGGGGAGAAACCGGGGAGCTGTTTTTT	CASSAINRGETGELFF
TRBD1	TRBV9	many	TRBJ2-1	16	TGTGCCAGCAGCGTAACGGACAGGGGCGCCTACAATGAGCAGTTCTTC	CASSVTDRGAYNEQFF
NA	TRBV9	many	TRBJ2-7	15	TGTGCCAGCAGCCCGACCCCGGCGGATACCTACGAGCAGTACTTC	CASSPTPADTYEQYF
NA	TRBV9	many	TRBJ2-3	16	TGTGCCAGCAGCGTAGCGACCCCGGGGAGCACAGATACGCAGTATTTT	CASSVATPGSTDTQYF
TRBD1	TRBV9	many	TRBJ2-7	15	TGTGCCAGCAGCGTAGGGGACAGGGGCCCCTACGAGCAGTACTTC	CASSVGDRGPYEQYF
NA	TRBV9	many	TRBJ2-7	14	TGTGCCAGCAGCGTAGAGTCTAGGGGTTCCGAGCAGTACTTC	CASSVESRGSEQYF
TRBD1	TRBV9	medium-sized	TRBJ1-4	15	TGTGCCAGCAGTCGTACGGGACAGGGGAATGAAAAACTGTTTTTT	CASSRTGQGNEKLFF
NA	TRBV9	many	TRBJ2-7	14	TGTGCCAGCAGCGTAACGGGGGGCCCCTACGAGCAGTACTTC	CASSVTGGPYEQYF
TRBD2	TRBV9	many	TRBJ2-7	16	TGTGCCAGCAGCCCGCCCGGGACTAGCGGAACCTACGAGCAGTACTTC	CASSPPGTSGTYEQYF
NA	TRBV9	many	TRBJ2-3	16	TGTGCCAGCAGCGTAGGTCGGTGGGGTAGCACAGATACGCAGTATTTT	CASSVGRWGSTDTQYF
NA	TRBV9	many	TRBJ2-6	16	TGTGCCAGCGAGCCGGGACACTTTGCTGGGGCCAACGTCCTGACTTTC	CASEPGHFAGANVLTF
NA	TRBV9	many	TRBJ1-5	14	TGTGCCAGCAGCTTCCGGGACAGCAATCAGCCCCAGCATTTT	CASSFRDSNQPQHF
NA	TRBV9	many	TRBJ2-2	13	TGTGCCAGCCATCGGGCCGGGACCGGGGAGCTGTTTTTT	CASHRAGTGELFF
TRBD1	TRBV9	many	TRBJ2-2	15	TGTGCCAGCAGCGTAGAGGACAGGGCGAACGGGGAGCTGTTTTTT	CASSVEDRANGELFF
NA	TRBV9	many	TRBJ2-5	14	TGTGCCAGCAGCGTAGCAGGTGGGTCGGAGACCCAGTACTTC	CASSVAGGSETQYF
NA	TRBV9	many	TRBJ2-2	15	TGTGCCAGCGCTTTATTAGGGGGGGCGACCGGGGAGCTGTTTTTT	CASALLGGATGELFF
NA	TRBV9	many	TRBJ1-2	13	TGTGCCAGCAGCGTAGCTGAGGGACGAGGCTACACCTTC	CASSVAEGRGYTF
NA	TRBV9	many	TRBJ1-6	14	TGTGCCAGCAGCGTAGGGGGTTCCAATTCACCCCTCCACTTT	CASSVGGSNSPLHF
NA	TRBV9	many	TRBJ2-7	13	TGTGCCAGCAGCCCAGACATTTACTACGAGCAGTACTTC	CASSPDIYYEQYF
NA	TRBV9	many	TRBJ2-5	13	TGTGCCAGCAATAACAACGGGGGAGAGACCCAGTACTTC	CASNNNGGETQYF
NA	TRBV9	many	TRBJ1-1	15	TGTGCCAGCAGCGTCACCCCCGTGGGGTTCACTGAAGCTTTCTTT	CASSVTPVGFTEAFF
TRBD2	TRBV9	many	TRBJ2-1	19	TGTGCCAGCAGCGTAGTCTGGAGCGGGAGTTGGGGGCCTAACAATGAGCAGTTCTTC	CASSVVWSGSWGPNNEQFF
NA	TRBV9	NA	TRBJ1-1	14	TGTGCCAGCAGCGTAGAGGCGCTGTGGACTGAAGCTTTCTTT	CASSVEALWTEAFF
NA	TRBV9	many	TRBJ2-1	15	TGTGCCAGCAGCGTAGGTGATCCCGCCCGGAATGAGCAGTTCTTC	CASSVGDPARNEQFF
NA	TRBV9	many	TRBJ1-3	16	TGTGCCAGCAGCGTAGGGGGGACGCACTCTGGAAACACCATATATTTT	CASSVGGTHSGNTIYF
TRBD2	TRBV9	many	TRBJ2-5	15	TGTGCCAGCAGCGGTAGCGGGGGGGCATTAGAGACCCAGTACTTC	CASSGSGGALETQYF
TRBD1	TRBV9	many	TRBJ1-3	16	TGTGCCAGCAGCGTATATGAAGGACAGGGTGGAAACACCATATATTTT	CASSVYEGQGGNTIYF
NA	TRBV9	many	TRBJ2-5	15	TGTGCCAGCAGCGTATCAGTGGGGACGCAAGAGACCCAGTACTTC	CASSVSVGTQETQYF
TRBD2	TRBV9	many	TRBJ2-1	18	TGTGCCAGCAGCCCTGGACTAGCGGGAGGGCCCTCCTACAATGAGCAGTTCTTC	CASSPGLAGGPSYNEQFF
TRBD2	TRBV9	many	TRBJ2-2	15	TGTGCCAGCAGCGTAGTAGAAGCGGGGGTCGGGGAGCTGTTTTTT	CASSVVEAGVGELFF
TRBD2	TRBV9	many	TRBJ2-2	17	TGTGCCAGCAGCCCCCGCGGACTAGCGGGAGTCGGCGGGGAGCTGTTTTTT	CASSPRGLAGVGGELFF
TRBD1	TRBV9	many	TRBJ2-2	17	TGTGCCAGCAGCGTGCTCGCGACAGGGTTTCTCACCGGGGAGCTGTTTTTT	CASSVLATGFLTGELFF
TRBD1	TRBV9	many	TRBJ2-3	14	TGTGCCAGCAGTTCCTACAGGGGGACAGATACGCAGTATTTT	CASSSYRGTDTQYF
NA	TRBV9	many	TRBJ1-3	16	TGTGCCAGCAGCGTAGCAGGCGGAGGGGCTGGAAACACCATATATTTT	CASSVAGGGAGNTIYF
TRBD1	TRBV9	medium-sized	TRBJ2-1	15	TGTGCCAGCAGCGTAGGGGGACAGGGTACCGGCGGGCAGTTCTTC	CASSVGGQGTGGQFF
NA	TRBV9	many	TRBJ1-3	16	TGTGCCAGCAGCGCGGGGAGTTTCAGCTCTGGAAACACCATATATTTT	CASSAGSFSSGNTIYF
NA	TRBV9	many	TRBJ2-7	14	TGTGCCAGCAGCGTCGGCCCAACCTGGGTCGAGCAGTACTTC	CASSVGPTWVEQYF
NA	TRBV9	many	TRBJ2-3	17	TGTGCCAGCAGCGCACCCCCGGGACAAAGCATCACAGATACGCAGTATTTT	CASSAPPGQSITDTQYF
NA	TRBV9	many	TRBJ1-4	18	TGTGCCAGCAGCGTACGTTCGGGAGGAGGTTCAACTAATGAAAAACTGTTTTTT	CASSVRSGGGSTNEKLFF
NA	TRBV9	many	TRBJ1-2	15	TGTGCCAGCAGCCCCCCAGGGTTAGGGAACTTTGGCTACACCTTC	CASSPPGLGNFGYTF
TRBD2	TRBV9	many	TRBJ2-5	14	TGTGCCAGCAGTGATCTAGCGGGGGATGAGACCCAGTACTTC	CASSDLAGDETQYF